This T cell receptor (beta chain) was captured by sequencing in a study of T cell repertoires in cytomegalovirus infection. Study-wide points: Based on cumulative public TCR beta family frequency, carriers of CMV plus the relevant HLA were identified. It was HLA-C-restricted CMV-specific TCR beta clonotypes that dominated the response ex vivo.

This clonotype was observed at least ten times. Its specificity is not known. The V end lost 3 bases, the J end lost 0 bases, and 16 bases lay between the germline ends. The CDR3 totals 16 residues. CDR1 and CDR2 from the germline V gene are DFQATT and SNEGSKA (reference sequence). TCRdb reprocessed the reads via MiXCR and lists one record per CDR3 protein. The data contain almost 90,000 distinct CDR3 sequences, about 29% of them seen just once; the ten biggest clones take up about 72%. The sequence came from a human donor in good health (CMV status not recorded). Some clones in this sample may be carry-over from other donors' samples. This chain joins TRBV20-1 and TRBJ2-3; D tentatively reads TRBD1 or TRBD2 (6 bases each). Sequences were derived from CD8+ T cells from cultured PBMCs, sampled from culture after CMV antigen stimulation. CDR3 residues: CSASPLGGKSTDTQYF. The CDR3 DNA is TGCAGTGCTAGCCCCCTCGGGGGCAAAAGCACAGATACGCAGTATTTT.